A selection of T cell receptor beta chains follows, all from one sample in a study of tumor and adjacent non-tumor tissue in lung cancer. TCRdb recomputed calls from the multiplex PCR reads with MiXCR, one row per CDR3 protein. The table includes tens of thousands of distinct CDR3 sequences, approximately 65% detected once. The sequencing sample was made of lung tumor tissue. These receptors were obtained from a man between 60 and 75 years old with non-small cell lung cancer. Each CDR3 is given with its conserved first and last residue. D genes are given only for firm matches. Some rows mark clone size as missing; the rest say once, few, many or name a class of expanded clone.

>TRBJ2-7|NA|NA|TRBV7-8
TGTGCCAGAAGTAGTGCCCCGGACGGGAATGAGCAGTACTTC
CARSSAPDGNEQYF
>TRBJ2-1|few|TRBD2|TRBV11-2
TGTGCCAGCAGCTTCGGGACTAGCGGGTACAATGAGCAGTTCTTC
CASSFGTSGYNEQFF
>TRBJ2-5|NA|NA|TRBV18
TGTGTCAGCTCAGGGGAGACTCAGTACTTC
CVSSGETQYF
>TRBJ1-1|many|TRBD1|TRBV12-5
TGTGCTAGTGGGGGGGACAGGGTTACTGAAGCTTTCTTT
CASGGDRVTEAFF
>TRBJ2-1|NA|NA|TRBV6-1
TGTGCCAGCAAGAGAGATTACAATGAGCAGTTCTTC
CASKRDYNEQFF
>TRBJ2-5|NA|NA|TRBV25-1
TGTGCCAGCAGTGCGACAGGGCGGGAGACCCATTACTTC
CASSATGRETHYF
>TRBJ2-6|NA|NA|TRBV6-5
TGTACCGGCAGAGCCCTGGGAGACTCTGGGGCCAACGTCCTAACTTTC
CTGRALGDSGANVLTF
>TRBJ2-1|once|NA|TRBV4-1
TGCGCCAGCAGCCTAGGACTGCGGCCGGATGAGCAGTTCTTC
CASSLGLRPDEQFF
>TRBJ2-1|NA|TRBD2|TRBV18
TGTGCCAGCTCACCACCAGGGACTAGAACCTATGAGCAGTTCTTC
CASSPPGTRTYEQFF
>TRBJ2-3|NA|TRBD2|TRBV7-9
TGTGCCAGGGCTCTGGGGACTAGCACAGATACGCGGTATTTT
CARALGTSTDTRYF
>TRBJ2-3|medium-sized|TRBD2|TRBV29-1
TGCAGCGTTGTGCTAGCGGGGGGACCAGATACGCAGTATTTT
CSVVLAGGPDTQYF
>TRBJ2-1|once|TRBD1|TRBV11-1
TGTGCCAGCGGCGTGGGGACAGGGACCTACAATGAGCAGTTCTTC
CASGVGTGTYNEQFF
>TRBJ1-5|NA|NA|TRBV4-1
TGTGCCAGCAGCCAAGATTTACCCGGTTTGGGCAATCAGCTCCAGCATTTT
CASSQDLPGLGNQLQHF
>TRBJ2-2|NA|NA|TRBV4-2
TGTGCCAGCAATCCTGGACTAGGGGGTAACCACGGGGAGCTGTTTTTT
CASNPGLGGNHGELFF
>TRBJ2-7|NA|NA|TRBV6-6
TGTGCCGGCAGGAGGGGGCTGACGGGAGATTCCTACGAGCAGTACTTC
CAGRRGLTGDSYEQYF
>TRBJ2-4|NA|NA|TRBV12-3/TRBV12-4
TGTGCCAGCGGTTACCGGGAAGCCAAAAACATTCAATACTTC
CASGYREAKNIQYF
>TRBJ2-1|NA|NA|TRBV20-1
TGCAGTGCTAAGGAGACTCAACAGGGTGAGCAGTTCTTC
CSAKETQQGEQFF
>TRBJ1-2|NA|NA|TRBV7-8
TGTGCCAGCAGCCCAGGACCTTCGAACTATGACTACACCTTC
CASSPGPSNYDYTF
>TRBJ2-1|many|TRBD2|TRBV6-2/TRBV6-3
TGTGCCAGCAGTTATAAAACTAGCGGGAGAGGCCGCGACAATGAGCAGTTCTTC
CASSYKTSGRGRDNEQFF
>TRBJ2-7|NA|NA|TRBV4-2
TGTGCCAGCGGCCAAGAACTCAGCCGCGCGCACGAGCAATACTTC
CASGQELSRAHEQYF
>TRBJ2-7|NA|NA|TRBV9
TGTGCCAGCAGCGTCGACTACACTACCTACGAGCAGTACTTC
CASSVDYTTYEQYF
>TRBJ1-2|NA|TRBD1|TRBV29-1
TGCGGCGTTAAACAGGGGGGTAATGGCCACACCTTC
CGVKQGGNGHTF
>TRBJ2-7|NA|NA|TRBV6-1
TGTGCCAGCAGTGACGGACTACCGGTATACAAGCAGTACTTC
CASSDGLPVYKQYF
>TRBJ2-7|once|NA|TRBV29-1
TGCAGCGTTGATGACGGTTCCTACGAGCATTACTTC
CSVDDGSYEHYF
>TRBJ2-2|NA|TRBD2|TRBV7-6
TGTGCCAGCAGCTTTGGACTAGGCCGAAACACCGGGGAGCTGTTTTTT
CASSFGLGRNTGELFF
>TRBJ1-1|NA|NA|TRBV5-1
TGCGCAAGCGGCTTGTTCGAGGACACTGAAGCTTTCTTT
CASGLFEDTEAFF
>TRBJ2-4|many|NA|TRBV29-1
TGCAGCGTTGAAGCGGGGGCCAAAAACATTCAGTACTTC
CSVEAGAKNIQYF
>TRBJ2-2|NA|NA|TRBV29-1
TGCAGCGTTGAAGGGCTAGTGGACACCGGGGAGTTGTTTTTT
CSVEGLVDTGELFF
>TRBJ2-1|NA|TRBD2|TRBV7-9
TGTGCCAGCAGCTTAGTGGGGGAGGGGCACAATGAGCAGTTCTTC
CASSLVGEGHNEQFF
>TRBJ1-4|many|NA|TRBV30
TGTGCCTGGAGTGGCCGGTTCGATGGTGAAAAACTGTTTTTT
CAWSGRFDGEKLFF
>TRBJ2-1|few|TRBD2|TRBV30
TGTGCCTGGACTGCAGGGACTAGGGGGAACAATGAGCAGTTCTTC
CAWTAGTRGNNEQFF